This TCR beta chain was documented in a study of shared clonotypes between healthy human individuals. Study summary: Each donor's CD4 naive and CD4 memory cells filled three plates apiece, CD8 naive two, and CD8 memory one.

This clone was detected only once. How the authors handled the data: Junction-only immunoSEQ sequences carried no quality scores, so filtering differed. Clones were read by immunoSEQ multiplex PCR, and TCRdb kept only the in-frame ones, dropping some. The V and J calls and clone size come from that table; D and trimming were worked out from the DNA. The sample records roughly 2.5 million clones, approximately 94% being singletons. CD45RA+ naive and CD45RA-negative memory subsets were separated from CD4+ cells. The sequencing sample was made of naive CD4+ T cells sorted from blood. Specified subset: CD45RA+ positively selected. This TCR derives from a man younger than 35 in good health.

The CDR3 loop reads CASGATGGETQYF. The CDR3 region has the DNA TGTGCCTCCGGAGCAACCGGCGGGGAGACCCAGTACTTC. The rearrangement joins TRBV19 to TRBJ2-5, with D possibly being TRBD2 (5 bases). This CDR3 has 13 amino acids. The V gene lost 11 bases and the J gene lost 5 bases, with 18 bases spanning the gap. The V gene's germline CDR1 is LNHDA and CDR2 SQIVND (reference sequence).